The 2 T cell receptor beta chains below come from one sample, sequenced in a study of CD4 T cells in relation to SARS-CoV-2 and coronaviruses. The unexposed donors gave CD4+ T cells in about 2010-2019, prior to COVID-19. Isolation of CD4+ T cells took place after about 9 days in culture. No cognate antigen is known for these TCRs. This table comes from immunoSEQ multiplex PCR, and its TCRdb copy is limited to in-frame clones, with some not included. The sample has roughly 29,000 clones; approximately 78% are singletons. Sequencing was performed on CD4+ T cells from PBMCs, cultured in vitro. Receptors originate from a human donor in good health.

This clone was seen a few times. The J gene is TRBJ2-3, the V gene TRBV7-9, with 7 bases identical to TRBD2. Germline V lookup: CDR1 SEHNR, CDR2 FQNEAQ (reference sequence). CDR3 length: 15 amino acids. Germline trimming cut 5 bases from V and 2 bases from J; bases unmatched to any gene: 7. The CDR3, as DNA: TGTGCCAGCAGCCGACCTAGCGGTCTCACAGATACGCAGTATTTT. Amino acids: CASSRPSGLTDTQYF.

A few counts support this clone. The chain couples TRBV29-1 to TRBJ1-6; 8 bases fit TRBD1. Germline-derived CDR1 and CDR2 are SQVTM and ANQGSEA. CDR3 size: 15 residues. V was pared by 0 bases and J by 9 bases, with 7 bases of the junction left unmatched. As DNA, the CDR3 is TGCAGCGTTGAAGATCGGACAGGGTACTGTTCACCCCTCCACTTT. Translated, it gives CSVEDRTGYCSPLHF.